The present TCR beta chain was sequenced within a study of Graves' ophthalmopathy and Graves' hyperthyroidism. Beta-chain TCR CDR3 regions were amplified from RNA transcripts. Second-round multiplex PCR followed a first-round RT-PCR using HTBI primers. TCRdb fed the multiplex PCR reads into MiXCR, producing one record per CDR3 protein. In the table there are roughly 350,000 distinct CDR3 sequences, 17% of which are singletons. This clonotype was observed a handful of times. Germline V lookup: CDR1 MNHEY, CDR2 SMNVEV (reference sequence). The CDR3 consists of 17 residues. V was shortened by 2 bases and J by 5 bases, with 18 bases between the two germline ends.

Sequencing used peripheral blood. The TCR sequence derives from an adult woman with stable Graves' hyperthyroidism. This chain uses TRBV27 with TRBJ2-2; the D is unclear. This CDR3 reads CASSLNVESKATGELFF. The CDR3 DNA reads as TGTGCCAGCAGTTTAAACGTGGAGTCCAAGGCTACCGGGGAGCTGTTTTTT.